These 19 T cell receptor beta chains were sequenced from one sample in a study of T cell repertoires in cytomegalovirus infection. TCRdb re-derived calls from the reads in MiXCR, one entry per CDR3 protein. The top ten clones hold around 45% of a sample with 400,000 to 600,000 distinct CDR3 sequences, about two fifths of them seen once. These receptors have no known antigen. The sequencing used cultured PBMCs, collected from culture after CMV antigen stimulation. The source is a human donor in good health (CMV status not recorded). Some clones in this sample may be carry-over from other donors' samples.

The chain uses TRBV28 and TRBJ2-2; D perhaps matches TRBD1 (5 bases). This CDR3 contains 19 residues. The V end was cut by 5 bases, the J end by 0 bases, with 22 bases between. CDR1 MDHEN and CDR2 SYDVKM come from the germline V gene. The CDR3 bases are TGTGCCAGCAGTGCCCGACAGTACCCACGACCTTCGAACACCGGGGAGCTGTTTTTT. This translates into CASSARQYPRPSNTGELFF.

This chain uses TRBV11-2 with TRBJ2-2, with a possible D match to TRBD2 (6 bases). The ends were cut back, 8 bases at V and 5 bases at J, with 12 bases in the middle. CDR3 length equals 13 residues. CDR1 and CDR2 from the germline V gene are SGHAT and FQNNGV. The CDR3 loop is CASRLRGTGELFF. The CDR3 DNA reads as TGTGCCAGCCGTCTTCGGGGGACCGGGGAGCTGTTTTTT.

The chain carries TRBV5-3 and TRBJ2-3; TRBD2 might be the D (6 bases). TRBV5-3 is an open reading frame whose function is uncertain. Trimming took off 8 bases at V and 8 bases at J, with 24 bases between the two ends. CDR3 length equals 15 residues. CDR3 residues: CASSPPRIRRGTQYF. CDR3 sequence (DNA): TGTGCCAGCAGCCCACCGAGAATACGGCGGGGTACGCAGTATTTT.

In its sample, this clonotype was seen many times. The V and J genes are TRBV7-2 and TRBJ2-7; D is unclear. CDR3 size: 13 residues. V was trimmed by 4 bases and J by 6 bases, leaving 13 bases between them. Germline-derived CDR1 and CDR2 are SGHTA and FQGNSA. CDR3 in DNA: TGTGCCAGCAGCTCCCTGGCTGGCGGCGAGCAGTACTTC. Protein product: CASSSLAGGEQYF.

This clonotype was seen only once. The rearrangement joins TRBV5-1 to TRBJ2-1; D gene ambiguous. Trimming left V 6 bases short and J 4 bases short, with 8 bases between. The CDR3 totals 12 residues. Germline values: CDR1 SGHRS, CDR2 YFSETQ. As DNA, the CDR3 is TGCGCCAGCAACCCAATATACAATGAGCAGTTCTTC. Its translation is CASNPIYNEQFF.

The J gene is TRBJ2-3, the V gene TRBV6-5; the D call may be TRBD1 or TRBD2 (5 bases each). Trimming removed 6 bases at V and 5 bases at J, with 12 bases between. The length of the CDR3 is 13 residues. Germline V gives CDR1 MNHEY, CDR2 SVGAGI. For the CDR3, the DNA is TGTGCCAGCAGCGGGACGGTGGGAGATACGCAGTATTTT. Encoded protein: CASSGTVGDTQYF.

The chain is built from TRBV19 and TRBJ1-5; D is unclear. V lost 7 bases, J lost 3 bases, and 19 bases lay in between. Germline CDR1 LNHDA, CDR2 SQIVND (reference sequence). The CDR3 covers 16 residues. CDR3 amino acids: CASKRRSSPANQPQHF. The CDR3 nucleotides read TGTGCCAGTAAAAGGCGGAGCTCGCCCGCCAATCAGCCCCAGCATTTT.

The chain combines TRBV7-2 with TRBJ2-4; D unresolved. Deletions cut 5 bases from V and 1 base from J, with 12 bases between. The CDR3 is made up of 15 amino acids. CDR1 is SGHTA, CDR2 FQGNSA, per germline. CDR3 bases: TGTGCCAGCAGCCCCCAGTCTCCCGCCAAAAACATTCAGTACTTC. It is translated as CASSPQSPAKNIQYF.

This chain links TRBV7-2 with TRBJ1-1; D is undetermined. V lost 10 bases, J lost 7 bases, and 19 bases lay in between. There are 13 residues in the CDR3. CDR1 and CDR2 (germline): SGHTA, FQGNSA. The CDR3 reads CATSSRGRFEAFF. DNA for the CDR3: TGTGCCACGTCTTCCCGCGGTCGTTTTGAAGCTTTCTTT.

This clonotype was recorded a few times. The gene calls are TRBV7-9 and TRBJ2-1, with D possibly TRBD2 on 5 matching bases. The length of the CDR3 is 16 residues. Germline loops: CDR1 SEHNR, CDR2 FQNEAQ (reference sequence). Between the trimmed V and J ends, which lost 8 bases and 0 bases, there was a span of 17 bases. Written as DNA, the CDR3 is TGTGCCAGCCCCGACGGGCGTGAGGGCTCCTACAATGAGCAGTTCTTC. Encoded protein: CASPDGREGSYNEQFF.

The rearrangement links TRBV5-1 to TRBJ2-3; 7 bases line up with TRBD2. The CDR3 extends over 16 amino acids. V lost 2 bases to trimming and J lost 6 bases; unmatched junction nucleotides: 12. Germline values: CDR1 SGHRS, CDR2 YFSETQ. CDR3 DNA sequence: TGCGCCAGCAGCTTCTTCCCCGCGGGGGAAGCGGATACGCAGTATTTT. Amino acid sequence: CASSFFPAGEADTQYF.

This clonotype was seen repeatedly, ten times or more. The V and J genes are TRBV11-1 and TRBJ2-7; 8 positions agree with TRBD1. Trimming at V came to 5 bases and at J to 2 bases, leaving 8 bases not matched to a gene. Germline V gives CDR1 SGHAT, CDR2 FQDESV (reference sequence). The CDR3 loop spans 15 amino acids. The chain's CDR3 is CASSRADRGAYEQYF. CDR3 DNA: TGTGCCAGCAGCCGAGCCGACAGGGGAGCCTACGAGCAGTACTTC.

This clonotype has just a few counts. The chain recombines TRBV12-3 or TRBV12-4 with TRBJ2-5; TRBD2 might be the D (6 bases). The CDR3 has 15 residues. The V end lost 4 bases, the J end lost 5 bases, and 17 bases lay between the germline ends. The CDR3 nucleotides are TGTGCCAGCAGTTCTGGGAGCGCCCGGGGGGAGACCCAGTACTTC. Its translation: CASSSGSARGETQYF.

This clonotype has only a few counts. This rearrangement joins TRBV6-8 to TRBJ2-3; D may be TRBD2 (5 bases). The CDR3 loop spans 12 amino acids. Trimming removed 7 bases at V and 4 bases at J, with 9 bases between. Germline CDR1 reads MNHGY; CDR2 reads SAAAGT. The CDR3 coding sequence is TGTGCCAGCACGGGAAACGCAGATACGCAGTATTTT. Its protein is CASTGNADTQYF.

The rearrangement uses TRBV20-1 and TRBJ2-7; tentatively, D is TRBD1 (6 bases). The CDR3 length is 14 residues. CDR1 and CDR2 from the germline V gene are DFQATT and SNEGSKA (reference sequence). V was cut by 5 bases and J by 5 bases, with 19 bases left in between. CDR3 loop: CSASTYNTGHEQYF. In nucleotides, the CDR3 is TGCAGTGCTTCTACCTATAACACAGGGCACGAGCAGTACTTC.

This clonotype showed up many times. The gene calls are TRBV7-8 and TRBJ2-1, with 14 bases that match TRBD2. The V gene end was trimmed by 4 bases and the J gene end by 0 bases; junction bases not matched to a gene: 11. The germline gives CDR1 SGHVS, CDR2 FQNEAQ. The CDR3 covers 20 residues. DNA for the CDR3: TGTGCCAGCAGCTCCCCAATGGGACTAGCGGGGGTTAGCTCCTACAATGAGCAGTTCTTC. Its protein product is CASSSPMGLAGVSSYNEQFF.

The chain employs TRBV7-8 and TRBJ2-5; 7 bases are shared with TRBD1. The trim removed 4 bases at V and 3 bases at J, leaving 11 bases unmatched. Germline V gene lookup returns CDR1 SGHVS and CDR2 FQNEAQ. The CDR3 sequence is 16 residues long. Here the CDR3 reads CASSSYGTVNKETQYF. The CDR3 DNA reads TGTGCCAGCAGCTCATACGGGACAGTAAATAAAGAGACCCAGTACTTC.

This clonotype was found a few times. This sequence joins TRBV6-6 and TRBJ1-2, with D perhaps TRBD1 (5 bases). In germline, CDR1 is MNHNY, CDR2 SVGAGI (reference sequence). V lost 0 bases, J lost 3 bases, and 14 bases lay in between. The CDR3 runs to 16 residues. The CDR3 nucleotides read TGTGCCAGCAGTTACTCTCCGCAGGGAGGGCACTATGGCTACACCTTC. This codes for CASSYSPQGGHYGYTF.

This clonotype occurred once. The genes are TRBV18 and TRBJ1-4, with D tentatively TRBD1 (5 bases). V lost 3 bases, J lost 4 bases, and 12 bases lay in between. The CDR3 extends over 15 amino acids. The germline V gene encodes CDR1 KGHSH and CDR2 LQKENI. CDR3 sequence (DNA): TGTGCCAGCTCACCGTCCGGGACGGATAATGAAAAACTGTTTTTT. Its translation: CASSPSGTDNEKLFF.